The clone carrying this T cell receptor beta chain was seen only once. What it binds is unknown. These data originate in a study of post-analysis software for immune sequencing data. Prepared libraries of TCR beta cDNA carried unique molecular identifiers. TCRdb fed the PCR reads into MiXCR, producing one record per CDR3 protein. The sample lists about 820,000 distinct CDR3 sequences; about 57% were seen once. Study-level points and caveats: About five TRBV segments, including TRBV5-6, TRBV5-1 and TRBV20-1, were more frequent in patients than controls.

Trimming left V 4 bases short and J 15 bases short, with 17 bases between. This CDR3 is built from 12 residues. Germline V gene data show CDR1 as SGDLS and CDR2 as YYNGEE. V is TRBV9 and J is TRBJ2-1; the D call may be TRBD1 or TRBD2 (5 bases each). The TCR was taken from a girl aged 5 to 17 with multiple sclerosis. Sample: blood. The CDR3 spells CASSPAGDLPFF. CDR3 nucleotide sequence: TGTGCCAGCAGCCCCGCCGGGGACCTCCCGTTCTTC. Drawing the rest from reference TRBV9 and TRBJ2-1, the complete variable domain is DSGVTQTPKHLITATGQRVTLRCSPRSGDLSVYWYQQSLDQGLQFLIQYYNGEERAKGNILERFSAQQFPDLHSELNLSSLELGDSALYFCASSPAGDLPFFGPGTRLTVL.